One and the same sample provided the 4 T cell receptor beta chains below, sequenced in a study of blood T cell repertoires in COVID-19. TCRdb's table, derived via immunoSEQ multiplex PCR, lists solely in-frame clones and lacks some. The sample has around 56,000 clones, around 70% seen once. Sequences were obtained from peripheral blood. Every receptor here comes from a woman aged 45-59 years with active or convalescent COVID-19.

The chain is built from TRBV7-9 and TRBJ1-1; D is perhaps TRBD1 (5 bases). The V and J ends lost 3 bases and 10 bases respectively, with 9 bases between them. Per germline, CDR1 SEHNR and CDR2 FQNEAQ (reference sequence). This CDR3 spans 11 amino acids. The CDR3 protein is CASSFRGRAFF. DNA of the CDR3: TGTGCCAGCAGCTTTAGGGGTAGAGCTTTCTTT.

This chain connects TRBV11-2 to TRBJ1-1; D unclear. Germline V gene lookup returns CDR1 SGHAT and CDR2 FQNNGV. V lost 2 bases to trimming and J lost 3 bases, with 16 bases between them. The CDR3 length is 16 residues. The chain's CDR3 is CASSLSFGRSDTEAFF. DNA of the CDR3: TGTGCCAGCAGCTTATCGTTTGGGAGATCGGACACTGAAGCTTTCTTT.

The chain is built from TRBV19 and TRBJ2-7, with 8 positions matching TRBD1. Germline assignment: CDR1 LNHDA and CDR2 SQIVND (reference sequence). The V and J ends lost 3 bases and 3 bases, in that order; junction bases with no gene match: 7. The CDR3 spans 15 residues. The CDR3 bases are TGTGCCAGTAGTATGGGCCCAGGGGGCTACTACGAGCAGTACTTC. Protein product: CASSMGPGGYYEQYF.

V is TRBV28 and J is TRBJ2-2; 7 positions match TRBD2. V shed 4 bases, J shed 4 bases, and the junction held 21 bases outside the gene matches. The germline V gene has CDR1 MDHEN and CDR2 SYDVKM. The CDR3 totals 20 residues. The CDR3 DNA reads as TGTGCCAGCAGTTCCTACCTTACCGACCTGACTAGCCGTAGCACCGGGGAGCTGTTTTTT. This translates into CASSSYLTDLTSRSTGELFF.